These 24 T cell receptor beta chains were all obtained from the same sample, sequenced in a study of blood T cell repertoires in COVID-19. Repertoires were generated with immunoSEQ multiplex PCR, while TCRdb's copy carries only in-frame clones and drops some. The sample lists about 210,000 clones, roughly four fifths occurring once. Input material: peripheral blood. These receptors were taken from a woman aged 40 to 55 with acute or convalescent COVID-19.

The V gene is TRBV6-5, the J gene TRBJ2-1, with 10 bases aligning to TRBD2. Germline CDR1 reads MNHEY; CDR2 reads SVGAGI. With 2 bases clipped from V and 4 bases from J, the junction kept 5 bases outside the gene matches. CDR3 size: 16 residues. As DNA, the CDR3 is TGTGCCAGCAGTTACCGATTAGCGGGAGGATACAATGAGCAGTTCTTC. Protein: CASSYRLAGGYNEQFF.

This clone was seen once. The chain recombines TRBV12-3 or TRBV12-4 with TRBJ2-1; D unclear. V dropped 3 bases and J dropped 3 bases, with 3 bases sitting between them. This CDR3 region has 12 residues. The CDR3, as DNA: TGTGCCAGCAGTTTTCTCTACAATGAGCAGTTCTTC. The encoded protein is CASSFLYNEQFF.

The chain carries TRBV15 and TRBJ2-5, with D unresolved. The length of the CDR3 is 14 residues. Germline V lookup: CDR1 LNHNV, CDR2 YYDKDF (reference sequence). Between the trimmed V and J ends, which lost 0 bases and 2 bases, there was a span of 7 bases. DNA for the CDR3: TGTGCCACCAGCAGAGATTTCCAGCAAGAGACCCAGTACTTC. It translates to CATSRDFQQETQYF.

V usage is TRBV5-6 and J usage is TRBJ1-2, with 11 bases aligning to TRBD1. The CDR3 spans 15 residues. Trimming cost V 4 bases and J 4 bases; bases outside gene matches: 6. Germline V gene sequence: CDR1 SGHDT, CDR2 YYEEEE. The CDR3, as DNA: TGTGCCAGCAGCATGGGGACAGGGGGGTTCTATGGCTACACCTTC. Protein product: CASSMGTGGFYGYTF.

The V and J genes are TRBV11-2 and TRBJ1-1; D may be TRBD1 (6 bases). The CDR3 is 14 residues long. The germline CDR1 and CDR2 sequences are SGHAT and FQNNGV. V shed 4 bases and J shed 7 bases, with 16 bases lying between them. The CDR3 DNA reads as TGTGCCAGCAGCTACCTTATATCAGGGGTTGAAGCTTTCTTT. This codes for CASSYLISGVEAFF.

This chain joins TRBV28 and TRBJ2-7, with 7 nucleotides matching TRBD1. Germline CDR1 reads MDHEN; CDR2 reads SYDVKM. CDR3 length: 15 residues. V shed 4 bases, J shed 4 bases, and the junction held 10 bases outside the gene matches. CDR3: CASSSPDRALYEQYF. The CDR3 DNA sequence: TGTGCCAGCAGTTCCCCAGACAGGGCTCTATACGAGCAGTACTTC.

This chain uses TRBV7-8 with TRBJ1-4; no reliable D call. V dropped 5 bases and J dropped 0 bases, with 7 bases sitting between them. Germline V gene sequence: CDR1 SGHVS, CDR2 FQNEAQ. This CDR3 contains 14 residues. The CDR3 is CASSPKTTNEKLFF. The DNA of the CDR3 is TGTGCCAGCAGCCCAAAAACAACTAATGAAAAACTGTTTTTT.

Only one count was recorded for this clone. The CDR3 DNA is TGTGCTAGTGGTTTAAGGCAGGGAGGCTACACCTTC. This codes for CASGLRQGGYTF. The rearrangement links TRBV12-5 to TRBJ1-2, with D perhaps matching TRBD1 (5 bases). V shed 3 bases and J shed 8 bases, with 10 bases lying between them. The CDR3 sequence is 12 residues long. The germline gives CDR1 LGHNT, CDR2 FRNRAP. Full variable domain (remainder filled in from reference TRBV12-5 and TRBJ1-2): DARVTQTPRHKVTEMGQEVTMRCQPILGHNTVFWYRQTMMQGLELLAYFRNRAPLDDSGMPKDRFSAEMPDATLATLKIQPSEPRDSAVYFCASGLRQGGYTFGSGTRLTVV.

The chain combines TRBV27 with TRBJ2-7, with 7 bases that match TRBD2. The CDR3 runs 15 residues. The germline CDR1 and CDR2 sequences are MNHEY and SMNVEV (reference sequence). The V segment lost 2 bases and the J segment 0 bases; nucleotides outside the gene matches: 4. In nucleotides, the CDR3 is TGTGCCAGCAGTTTAACCGGGGGGAGCTCCTACGAGCAGTACTTC. It translates to CASSLTGGSSYEQYF.

J is TRBJ1-2 and V is TRBV27, with D possibly TRBD1 on 5 matching bases. Germline CDR1 and CDR2: MNHEY and SMNVEV (reference sequence). V lost 6 bases and J lost 4, with 12 bases in between. CDR3 length: 13 residues. CDR3 protein: CASRPQGSYGYTF. CDR3 sequence (DNA): TGTGCCAGCAGACCTCAGGGAAGCTATGGCTACACCTTC.

Of note for this clone: The same CDR3 is also encoded by other DNA sequences in this sample. This rearrangement joins TRBV24-1 to TRBJ2-5, with D perhaps matching TRBD1 (6 bases). V was shortened by 5 bases and J by 5 bases, with 11 bases between the two germline ends. Germline CDR1 KGHDR, CDR2 SFDVKD. CDR3 length: 13 amino acids. The CDR3 bases are TGTGCCACCAGTGCAGGGGTGCGGGAGACCCAGTACTTC. This translates into CATSAGVRETQYF.

This clone was seen more than once but under ten times. The chain joins TRBV5-1 to TRBJ1-6, with 7 bases identical to TRBD1. Germline trimming cut 7 bases from V and 5 bases from J; bases unmatched to any gene: 3. Per germline, CDR1 SGHRS and CDR2 YFSETQ. CDR3 length equals 13 residues. The chain's CDR3 is CASSTGDNSPLHF. The CDR3 DNA reads TGCGCCAGCTCTACAGGGGATAATTCACCCCTCCACTTT.

This chain uses TRBV25-1 with TRBJ2-1; a weak D match, TRBD2 (5 bases). Per germline, CDR1 MGHDK and CDR2 SYGVNS. V lost 1 base and J 6 bases, leaving 10 bases between the germline ends. This CDR3 has 14 residues. The CDR3 reads CASSELEARNEQFF. The CDR3 DNA reads TGTGCCAGCAGTGAATTGGAGGCTCGCAATGAGCAGTTCTTC.

V gene TRBV10-2 combines with J gene TRBJ2-1; D might be TRBD1 (6 bases). The V gene's germline CDR1 is WSHSY and CDR2 SAAADI. CDR3 length: 15 residues. V dropped 7 bases and J dropped 8 bases, with 21 bases sitting between them. The CDR3 nucleotides read TGCGCCAGCAATCGGCTCGCAGGGGCCGGGGATGAGCAGTTCTTC. It codes for CASNRLAGAGDEQFF.

This chain connects TRBV24-1 to TRBJ1-5, with D possibly being TRBD1 (6 bases). V lost 5 bases, J lost 7 bases, and 17 bases lay in between. Germline V gene data show CDR1 as KGHDR and CDR2 as SFDVKD. The CDR3 runs 15 residues. CDR3 amino acids: CATSGRGGPGQPQHF. The CDR3, as DNA: TGTGCCACCAGTGGTAGGGGGGGGCCGGGGCAGCCCCAGCATTTT.

This chain connects TRBV7-2 to TRBJ1-1, with D unresolved. This CDR3 has 14 residues. V lost 2 bases and J 2 bases, leaving 9 bases between the germline ends. Germline CDR1 is SGHTA and CDR2 is FQGNSA. The CDR3 spells CASSLTTLNTEAFF. CDR3 coding DNA: TGTGCCAGCAGCTTAACTACACTTAACACTGAAGCTTTCTTT.

This clone was seen a handful of times. The chain carries TRBV7-2 and TRBJ2-3; D ambiguous. Looked up from germline, CDR1 is SGHTA and CDR2 is FQGNSA. CDR3 length equals 15 residues. The V and J ends lost 0 bases and 0 bases respectively, with 7 bases between them. The DNA of the CDR3 is TGTGCCAGCAGCTTAGCCTTTTCTAGCACAGATACGCAGTATTTT. This gives the protein CASSLAFSSTDTQYF.

The chain employs TRBV5-6 and TRBJ2-5; no definite D call. In germline, CDR1 is SGHDT, CDR2 YYEEEE. The CDR3 loop spans 13 amino acids. The V gene lost 4 bases and the J gene lost 2 bases, with 9 bases spanning the gap. Here the CDR3 DNA reads TGTGCCAGCAGCCTGAGAGGTCAAGAGACCCAGTACTTC. Translating it yields CASSLRGQETQYF.

The rearrangement links TRBV30 to TRBJ2-1; D call uncertain. The germline V gene encodes CDR1 GTSNPN and CDR2 SVGIG (reference sequence). The CDR3 has 10 residues. The CDR3 DNA reads TGTGCAGGAGTCTACAATGAGCAGTTCTTC. Translating gives CAGVYNEQFF.

This clone was seen a single time. This chain's CDR3 is CASSFGGQGSYEQYF. CDR3 nucleotides: TGCGCCAGCAGCTTTGGGGGACAGGGGTCGTACGAGCAGTACTTC. The rearrangement uses TRBV5-1 and TRBJ2-7; 10 nucleotides agree with TRBD1. This CDR3 has 15 amino acids. Germline trimming cut 2 bases from V and 4 bases from J; bases unmatched to any gene: 6. Germline CDR1 is SGHRS and CDR2 is YFSETQ.

V gene TRBV5-6 combines with J gene TRBJ1-5, with 11 bases matching TRBD1. Germline CDR1 SGHDT, CDR2 YYEEEE. Germline trimming cut 5 bases from V and 5 bases from J; bases unmatched to any gene: 18. The length of the CDR3 is 19 residues. CDR3 nucleotides: TGTGCCAGCAGTTCAACCGGGACAGGGGGTCGGCTGGGCTATCAGCCCCAGCATTTT. This translates into CASSSTGTGGRLGYQPQHF.

This clone was found once. The chain recombines TRBV30 with TRBJ2-3, with 8 bases lining up with TRBD1. The ends lost 1 base at V and 1 base at J; junction bases unmatched: 4. Per the germline V gene, CDR1 is GTSNPN and CDR2 is SVGIG (reference sequence). The CDR3 consists of 15 residues. The CDR3 sequence is CAWSGNRGGTDTQYF. DNA for the CDR3: TGTGCCTGGAGTGGCAACAGGGGGGGCACAGATACGCAGTATTTT.

V gene TRBV18 combines with J gene TRBJ2-1; D unresolved. This CDR3 is 15 amino acids long. Trimming left V 3 bases short and J 0 bases short, with 9 bases between. Germline values: CDR1 KGHSH, CDR2 LQKENI. The DNA for the CDR3 is TGTGCCAGCTCACCTAAAACTTACTCCTACAATGAGCAGTTCTTC. It yields the protein CASSPKTYSYNEQFF.

J is TRBJ1-3 and V is TRBV4-1, with 9 bases lining up with TRBD1. V lost 2 bases to trimming and J lost 2 bases; unmatched junction nucleotides: 1. CDR1 and CDR2 (germline): MGHRA, YSYEKL. There are 15 residues in the CDR3. The CDR3 spells CASSQRTGAGNTIYF. The CDR3 DNA follows: TGCGCCAGCAGCCAACGGACAGGGGCTGGAAACACCATATATTTT.